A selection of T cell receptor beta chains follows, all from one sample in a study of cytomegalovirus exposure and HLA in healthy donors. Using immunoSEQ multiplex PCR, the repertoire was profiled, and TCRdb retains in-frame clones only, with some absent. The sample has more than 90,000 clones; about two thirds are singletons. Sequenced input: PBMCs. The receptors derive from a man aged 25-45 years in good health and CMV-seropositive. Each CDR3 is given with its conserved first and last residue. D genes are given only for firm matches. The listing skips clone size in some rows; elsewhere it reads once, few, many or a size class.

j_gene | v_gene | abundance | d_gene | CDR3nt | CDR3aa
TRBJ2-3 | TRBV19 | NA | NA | TGTGCCAGTAGTATAGCGTACACAGATACGCAGTATTTT | CASSIAYTDTQYF
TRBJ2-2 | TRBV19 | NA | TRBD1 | TGTGCCAGTATCCGAACTCAGGGGGCCGACGGGGAGCTGTTTTTT | CASIRTQGADGELFF
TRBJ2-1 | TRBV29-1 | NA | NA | TGCAGCGTCTCCCCCCTCGGGGACAATGAGCAGTTCTTC | CSVSPLGDNEQFF
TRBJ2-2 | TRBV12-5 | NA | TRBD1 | TGTGCTAGTGGCGTAGACAGGGCAGTCCTCACCGGGGAGCTGTTTTTT | CASGVDRAVLTGELFF
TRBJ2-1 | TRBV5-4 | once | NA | TGTGCCAGCAGCTTGGTTGGCGGGGCCAATGAGCAGTTCTTC | CASSLVGGANEQFF
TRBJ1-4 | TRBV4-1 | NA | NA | TGCGCCAGCAGCCAAGTCTTCACACCCGGACAGCTCGAAGGAAAACTGTTTTTT | CASSQVFTPGQLEGKLFF
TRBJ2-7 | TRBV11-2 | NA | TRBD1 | TGTGCCAGCAGCTTAGACAGGGGGACCTCCTACGAGCAGTACTTC | CASSLDRGTSYEQYF
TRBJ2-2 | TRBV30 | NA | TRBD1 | TGTGCCAGGTCCGGGACAGGGAGCACCGGGGAGCTGTTTTTT | CARSGTGSTGELFF
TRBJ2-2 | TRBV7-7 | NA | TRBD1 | TGTGCTAGCAGCTTAGGGACAGGTTCGAACGGGGAGCTGTTTTTT | CASSLGTGSNGELFF
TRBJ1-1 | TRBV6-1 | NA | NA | TGTGCCAGCAGTGTGGGCAGGGGTTCCCCGAACACTGAAGCTTTCTTT | CASSVGRGSPNTEAFF
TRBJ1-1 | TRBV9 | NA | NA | TGTGCCAGCAGCGTAGTCGGTAGGACAGAAGCTTTCTTT | CASSVVGRTEAFF
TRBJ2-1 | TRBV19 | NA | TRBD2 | TGTGCCAGTACTCCACTAGCGGGAGAATACAATGAGCAGTTCTTC | CASTPLAGEYNEQFF
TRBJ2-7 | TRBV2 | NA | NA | TGTGCCAGCGTTCTGCGCGGGCAGTACTTC | CASVLRGQYF
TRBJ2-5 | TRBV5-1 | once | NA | TGCGCCAGCAGCTTGGTTGCCAGGAGGCAAGAGACCCAGTACTTC | CASSLVARRQETQYF
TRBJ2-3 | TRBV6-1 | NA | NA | TGTGCCAGCATCCTAACCAATCAAGATACGCAGTATTTT | CASILTNQDTQYF
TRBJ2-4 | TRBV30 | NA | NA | TGTGCCTGGAGCCTAGGTTTTCTAGCCAAAAACATTCAGTACTTC | CAWSLGFLAKNIQYF
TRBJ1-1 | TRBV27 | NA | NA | TGTGCCAGCAGTTCCTACGCGAACACTGAAGCTTTCTTT | CASSSYANTEAFF
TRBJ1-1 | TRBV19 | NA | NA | TGTGCCAGTAGTCCCCTCCGGGGGAACACTGAAGCTTTCTTT | CASSPLRGNTEAFF
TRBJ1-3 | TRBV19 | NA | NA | TGTGCCAGTAGTATAGCCGCGGTCTCTGGAAACACCATATATTTT | CASSIAAVSGNTIYF
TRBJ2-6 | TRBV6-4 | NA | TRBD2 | TGTGCCAGCAGCCCGGGGGGGGCTGGGGCCAACGGCCTGACTTTC | CASSPGGAGANGLTF
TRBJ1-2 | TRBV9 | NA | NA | TGTGCCAGCAGCGTAGATGAGGGCAGGTTAACGTACTACACCTTC | CASSVDEGRLTYYTF
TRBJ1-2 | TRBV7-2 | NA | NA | TGTGCCAGCAGCCTAACACAGGGTTGGGGCTATGGCTACACCTTC | CASSLTQGWGYGYTF
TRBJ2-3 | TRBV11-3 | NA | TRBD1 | TGTGCCAGCAGCTACGGACAGGGTCAGAGCACAGATACGCAGTATTTT | CASSYGQGQSTDTQYF
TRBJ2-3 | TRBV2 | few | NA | TGTGCCAGCAGTGACGGGTTCACGCAGTATTTT | CASSDGFTQYF
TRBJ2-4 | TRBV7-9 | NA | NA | TGTGCCAGCAGCTTAGTGACAGCGAACATTCAGTACTTC | CASSLVTANIQYF
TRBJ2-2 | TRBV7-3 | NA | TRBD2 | TGTGCCAGCAGCCCTATTCGGGGGGGCTCGAACGCCGGGGAGCTGTTTTTT | CASSPIRGGSNAGELFF
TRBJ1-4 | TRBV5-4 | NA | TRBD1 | TGTGCCAGCAGCTCAGACAGGGGCCGAACTAATGAAAAACTGTTTTTT | CASSSDRGRTNEKLFF
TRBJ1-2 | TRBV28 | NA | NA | TGTGCCAGCAGTTCTCCCGGGATCATTTTAACTAACTATGGCTACACCTTC | CASSSPGIILTNYGYTF
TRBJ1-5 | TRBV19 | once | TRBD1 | TGTGCCAGTAGTATAGGACAGGGTCAGCCCCAGCATTTT | CASSIGQGQPQHF
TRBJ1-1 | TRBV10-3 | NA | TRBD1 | TGTGCCATTTCCACAGGGGGGGAGAACACTGAAGCTTTCTTT | CAISTGGENTEAFF
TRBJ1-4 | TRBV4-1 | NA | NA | TGCGCCAGCAGCCAAGCAGGGGTAGCGACGGAAAAACTGTTTTTT | CASSQAGVATEKLFF
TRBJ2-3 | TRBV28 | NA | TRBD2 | TGTGCCAGCGGGGGAAAACTAGCGGGAGTTCCTTTGAGCACAGATACGCAGTATTTT | CASGGKLAGVPLSTDTQYF
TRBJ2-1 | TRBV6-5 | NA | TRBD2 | TGTGCCAGCAGTTACCTGCTAGCGGGAGGGCCGGGGGAGCAGTTCTTC | CASSYLLAGGPGEQFF
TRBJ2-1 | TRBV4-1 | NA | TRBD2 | TGCGCCAGCAGCCAAGGGAGCGGGGTCTACAATGAGCAGTTCTTC | CASSQGSGVYNEQFF
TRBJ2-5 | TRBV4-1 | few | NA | TGCGCCAGCAGCCAAGATGCCCGCCGAGGAGGCAGCAGGAAACAAGAGACCCAGTACTTC | CASSQDARRGGSRKQETQYF
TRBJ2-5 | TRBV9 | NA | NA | TGTGCCAGCAGCCCTCCCTTAAACATCGGGACTGAGAGAGTCCAGTACTTC | CASSPPLNIGTERVQYF
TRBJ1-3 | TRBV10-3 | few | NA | TGTGCCATCAGTGCCCTAGCGACCAGGTCTGGAAACACCATATATTTT | CAISALATRSGNTIYF